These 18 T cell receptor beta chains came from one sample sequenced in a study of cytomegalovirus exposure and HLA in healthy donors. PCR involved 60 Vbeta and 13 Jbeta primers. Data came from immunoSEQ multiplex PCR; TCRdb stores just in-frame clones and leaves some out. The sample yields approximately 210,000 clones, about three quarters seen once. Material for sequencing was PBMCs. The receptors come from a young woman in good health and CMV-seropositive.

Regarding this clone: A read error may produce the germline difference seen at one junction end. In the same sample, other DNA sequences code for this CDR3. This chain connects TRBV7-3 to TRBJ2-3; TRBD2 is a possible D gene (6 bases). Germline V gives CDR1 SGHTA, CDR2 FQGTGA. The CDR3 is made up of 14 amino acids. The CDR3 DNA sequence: TGTGCCAGCAGTCGCCTGGGGGAGGCAGATACGCAGTACTTT. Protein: CASSRLGEADTQYF.

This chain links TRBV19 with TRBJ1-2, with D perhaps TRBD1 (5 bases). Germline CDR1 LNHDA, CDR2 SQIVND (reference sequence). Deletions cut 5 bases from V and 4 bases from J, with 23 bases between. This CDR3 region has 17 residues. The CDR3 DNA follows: TGTGCCAGTAGTGGAACTCTCTTCTGGGGCAATTCCTATGGCTACACCTTC. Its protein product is CASSGTLFWGNSYGYTF.

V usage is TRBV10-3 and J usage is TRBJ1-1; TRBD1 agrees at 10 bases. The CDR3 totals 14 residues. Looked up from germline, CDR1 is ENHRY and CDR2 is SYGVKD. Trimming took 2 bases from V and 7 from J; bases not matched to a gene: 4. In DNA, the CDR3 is TGTGCCATCAGTGAGGGACAGGGGGACCGTGAAGCTTTCTTT. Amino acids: CAISEGQGDREAFF.

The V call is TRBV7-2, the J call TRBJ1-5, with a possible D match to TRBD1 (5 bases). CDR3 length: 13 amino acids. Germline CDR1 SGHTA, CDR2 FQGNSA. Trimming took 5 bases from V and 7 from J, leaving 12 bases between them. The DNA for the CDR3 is TGTGCCAGCAGCACGCACGGACAACAGCCCCAGCATTTT. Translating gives CASSTHGQQPQHF.

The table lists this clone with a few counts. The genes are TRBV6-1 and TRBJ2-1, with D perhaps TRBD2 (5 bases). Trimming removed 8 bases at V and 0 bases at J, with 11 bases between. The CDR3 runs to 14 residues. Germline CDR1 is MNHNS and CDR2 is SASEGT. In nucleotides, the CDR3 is TGTGCCAGCTCGGACTGGAGCTCCTACAATGAGCAGTTCTTC. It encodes CASSDWSSYNEQFF.

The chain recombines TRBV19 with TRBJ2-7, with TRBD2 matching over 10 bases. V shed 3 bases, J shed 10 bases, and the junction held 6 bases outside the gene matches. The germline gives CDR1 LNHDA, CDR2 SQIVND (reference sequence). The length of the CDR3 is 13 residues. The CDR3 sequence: CASSMGGLAAQYF. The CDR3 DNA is TGTGCCAGTAGTATGGGCGGACTAGCGGCCCAGTACTTC.

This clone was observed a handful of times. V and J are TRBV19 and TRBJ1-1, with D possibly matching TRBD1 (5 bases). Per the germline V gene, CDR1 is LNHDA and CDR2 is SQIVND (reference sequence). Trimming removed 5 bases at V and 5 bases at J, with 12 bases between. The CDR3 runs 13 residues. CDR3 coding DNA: TGTGCCAGTAGTGACCCAGGGTTTACTGAAGCTTTCTTT. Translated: CASSDPGFTEAFF.

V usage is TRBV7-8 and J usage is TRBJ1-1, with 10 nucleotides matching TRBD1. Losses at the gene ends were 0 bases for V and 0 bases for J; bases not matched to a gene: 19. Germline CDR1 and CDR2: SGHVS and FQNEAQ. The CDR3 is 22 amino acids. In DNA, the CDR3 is TGTGCCAGCAGCTTAGCGCTTGTGACAGGGGGCCAGGGCCTGATTTTGAACACTGAAGCTTTCTTT. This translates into CASSLALVTGGQGLILNTEAFF.

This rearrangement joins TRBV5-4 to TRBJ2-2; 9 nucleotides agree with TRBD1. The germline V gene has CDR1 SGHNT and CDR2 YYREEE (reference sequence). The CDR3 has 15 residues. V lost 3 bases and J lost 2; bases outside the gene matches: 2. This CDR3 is CASSWGQGNTGELFF. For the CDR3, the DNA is TGTGCCAGCAGCTGGGGACAGGGAAACACCGGGGAGCTGTTTTTT.

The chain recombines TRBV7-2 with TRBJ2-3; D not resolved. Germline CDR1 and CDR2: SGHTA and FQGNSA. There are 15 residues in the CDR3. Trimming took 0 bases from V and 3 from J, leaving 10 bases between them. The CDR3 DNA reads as TGTGCCAGCAGCTTAGCGCCGGTTTATACAGATACGCAGTATTTT. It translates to CASSLAPVYTDTQYF. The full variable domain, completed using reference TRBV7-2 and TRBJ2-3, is GAGVSQSPSNKVTEKGKDVELRCDPISGHTALYWYRQSLGQGLEFLIYFQGNSAPDKSGLPSDRFSAERTGGSVSTLTIQRTQQEDSAVYLCASSLAPVYTDTQYFGPGTRLTVL.

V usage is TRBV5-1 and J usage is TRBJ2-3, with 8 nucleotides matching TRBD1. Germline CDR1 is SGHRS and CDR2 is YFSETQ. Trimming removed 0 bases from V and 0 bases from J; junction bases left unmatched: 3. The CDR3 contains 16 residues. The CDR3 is CASSLGQGSSTDTQYF. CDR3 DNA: TGCGCCAGCAGCTTGGGACAGGGGAGTAGCACAGATACGCAGTATTTT.

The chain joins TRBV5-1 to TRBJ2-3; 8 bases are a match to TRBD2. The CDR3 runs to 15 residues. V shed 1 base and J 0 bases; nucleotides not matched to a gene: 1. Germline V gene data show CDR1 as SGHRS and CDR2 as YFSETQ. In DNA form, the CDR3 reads TGCGCCAGCAGCTTGCCTAGCGGGAGCACAGATACGCAGTATTTT. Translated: CASSLPSGSTDTQYF.

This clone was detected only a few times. CDR3 amino acids: CASSLFILVNTEAFF. CDR3 DNA sequence: TGTGCCAGCAGTTTATTTATCCTAGTGAACACTGAAGCTTTCTTT. V usage is TRBV28 and J usage is TRBJ1-1, with D unresolved. Germline CDR1 reads MDHEN; CDR2 reads SYDVKM. The V gene lost 1 base and the J gene lost 0 bases, with 9 bases spanning the gap. There are 15 residues in the CDR3.

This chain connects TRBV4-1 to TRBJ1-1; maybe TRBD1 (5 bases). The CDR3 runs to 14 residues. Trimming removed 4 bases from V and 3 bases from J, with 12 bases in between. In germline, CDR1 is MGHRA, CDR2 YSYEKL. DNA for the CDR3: TGCGCCAGCAGCCTCTACCTCAGGGACACTGAAGCTTTCTTT. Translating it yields CASSLYLRDTEAFF.

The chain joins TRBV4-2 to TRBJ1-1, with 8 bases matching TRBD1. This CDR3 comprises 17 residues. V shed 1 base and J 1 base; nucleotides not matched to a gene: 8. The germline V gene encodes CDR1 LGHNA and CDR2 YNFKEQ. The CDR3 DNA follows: TGTGCCAGCAGCCAAGCCCCGTCGACAGGGGAGAACACTGAAGCTTTCTTT. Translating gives CASSQAPSTGENTEAFF.

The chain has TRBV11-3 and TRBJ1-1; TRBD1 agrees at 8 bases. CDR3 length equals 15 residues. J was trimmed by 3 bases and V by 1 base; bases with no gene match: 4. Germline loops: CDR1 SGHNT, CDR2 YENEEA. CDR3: CASSLGQGADTEAFF. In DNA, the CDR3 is TGTGCCAGCAGCTTAGGGCAGGGGGCGGACACTGAAGCTTTCTTT.

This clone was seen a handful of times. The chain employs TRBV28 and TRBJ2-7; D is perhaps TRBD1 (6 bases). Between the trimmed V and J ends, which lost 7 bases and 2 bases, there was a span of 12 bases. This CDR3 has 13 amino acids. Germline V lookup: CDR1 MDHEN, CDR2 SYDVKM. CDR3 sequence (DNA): TGTGCCAGCACTACAGGGTTTGCCTACGAGCAGTACTTC. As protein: CASTTGFAYEQYF.

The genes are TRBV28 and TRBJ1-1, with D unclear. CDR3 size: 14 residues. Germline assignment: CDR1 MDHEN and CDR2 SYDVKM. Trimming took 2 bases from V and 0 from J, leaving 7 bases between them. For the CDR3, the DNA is TGTGCCAGCAGTTTAACAGCTTTGAACACTGAAGCTTTCTTT. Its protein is CASSLTALNTEAFF.